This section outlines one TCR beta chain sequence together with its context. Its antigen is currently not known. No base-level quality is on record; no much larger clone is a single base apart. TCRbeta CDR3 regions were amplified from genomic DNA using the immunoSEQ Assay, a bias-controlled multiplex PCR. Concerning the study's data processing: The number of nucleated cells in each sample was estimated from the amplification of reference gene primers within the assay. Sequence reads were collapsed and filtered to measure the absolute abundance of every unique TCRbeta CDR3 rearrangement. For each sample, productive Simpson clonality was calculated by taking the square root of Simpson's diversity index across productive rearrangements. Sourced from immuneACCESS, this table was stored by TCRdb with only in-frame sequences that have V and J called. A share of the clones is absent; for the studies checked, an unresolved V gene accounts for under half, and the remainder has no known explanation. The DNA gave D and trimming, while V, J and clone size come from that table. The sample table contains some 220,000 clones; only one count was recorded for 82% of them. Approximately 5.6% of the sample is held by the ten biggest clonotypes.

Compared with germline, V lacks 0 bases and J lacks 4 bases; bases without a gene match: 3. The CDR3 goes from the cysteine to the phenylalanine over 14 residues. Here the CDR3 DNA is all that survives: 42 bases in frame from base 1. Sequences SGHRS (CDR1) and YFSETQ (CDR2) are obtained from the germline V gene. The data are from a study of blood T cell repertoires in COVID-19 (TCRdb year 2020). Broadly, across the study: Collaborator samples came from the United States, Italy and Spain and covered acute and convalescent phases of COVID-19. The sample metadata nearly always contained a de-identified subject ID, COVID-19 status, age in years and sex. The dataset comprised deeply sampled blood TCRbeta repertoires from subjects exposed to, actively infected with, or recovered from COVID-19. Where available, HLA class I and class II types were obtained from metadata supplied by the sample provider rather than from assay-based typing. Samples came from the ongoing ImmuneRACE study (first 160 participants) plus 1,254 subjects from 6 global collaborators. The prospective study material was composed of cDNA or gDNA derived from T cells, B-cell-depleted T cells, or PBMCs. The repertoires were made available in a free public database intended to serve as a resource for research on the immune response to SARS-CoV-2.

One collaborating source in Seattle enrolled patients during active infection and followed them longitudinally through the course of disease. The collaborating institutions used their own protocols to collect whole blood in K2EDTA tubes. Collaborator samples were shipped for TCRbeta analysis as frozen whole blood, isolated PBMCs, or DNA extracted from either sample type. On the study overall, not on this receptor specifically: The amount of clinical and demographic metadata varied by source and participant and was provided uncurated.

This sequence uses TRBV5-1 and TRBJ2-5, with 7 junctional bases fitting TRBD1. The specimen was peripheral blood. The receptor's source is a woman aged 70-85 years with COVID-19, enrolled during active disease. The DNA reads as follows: TGCGCCAGCAGCTTGGACAGGGGAAGAGAGACCCAGTACTTC. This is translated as CASSLDRGRETQYF.